The 21 T cell receptor beta chains in this list originate from one sample, sequenced in a study of blood T cell repertoires in COVID-19. Assay used: immunoSEQ multiplex PCR; TCRdb lists only in-frame clones, some missing. The repertoire holds roughly 390,000 clones, 85% seen once, with around 3.4% in the top ten. Input material: peripheral blood. The receptors shown here come from a woman aged 18-35 years with acute or convalescent COVID-19.

In this sample, this clone turned up a few times. This chain uses TRBV18 with TRBJ2-7; possibly TRBD2 for D (6 bases). CDR1 and CDR2 (germline): KGHSH, LQKENI. The germline V and J ends were trimmed by 3 bases and 1 base, with 10 bases remaining between them. The length of the CDR3 is 14 residues. CDR3 coding DNA: TGTGCCAGCTCACCCGGGACTGAGTCCTACGAGCAGTACTTC. Translation: CASSPGTESYEQYF.

V and J are TRBV28 and TRBJ1-5; TRBD1 aligns across 12 bases. Germline V gene data show CDR1 as MDHEN and CDR2 as SYDVKM. The CDR3 is 15 residues long. The J segment lost 6 bases and the V segment lost 6 bases, leaving 6 bases of the junction unmatched. CDR3 protein: CASRPGTGGRQPQHF. The CDR3 DNA follows: TGTGCCAGCAGGCCCGGGACAGGGGGCCGTCAGCCCCAGCATTTT.

The CDR3 sequence: CASSRLAGGEETQYF. Here the CDR3 DNA reads TGTGCCAGCAGTCGGCTAGCGGGGGGGGAAGAGACCCAGTACTTC. J is TRBJ2-5 and V is TRBV6-4; the match to TRBD2 covers 12 bases. This CDR3 has 15 amino acids. The trim removed 5 bases at V and 3 bases at J, leaving 4 bases unmatched. Germline V gene lookup returns CDR1 MRHNA and CDR2 SNTAGT.

This chain connects TRBV4-1 to TRBJ2-1; D is uncertain. This CDR3 is 11 amino acids long. Trimming cost V 3 bases and J 8 bases, with 5 bases left between them. Germline CDR1 MGHRA, CDR2 YSYEKL. The CDR3 spells CASSHRDEQFF. The CDR3 coding sequence is TGCGCCAGCAGCCACCGGGATGAGCAGTTCTTC.

V is TRBV9 and J is TRBJ1-2; D unclear. V dropped 0 bases and J dropped 1 base, with 10 bases sitting between them. The CDR3 consists of 15 residues. Germline CDR1 and CDR2: SGDLS and YYNGEE. The CDR3 nucleotides read TGTGCCAGCAGCGTAGACAGTACCGGTAACTATGGCTACACCTTC. The encoded protein is CASSVDSTGNYGYTF.

The J gene is TRBJ1-1, the V gene TRBV27; possible D gene TRBD1, 6 bases. CDR3 length: 13 amino acids. CDR1 and CDR2 (germline): MNHEY, SMNVEV (reference sequence). V dropped 2 bases and J dropped 4 bases, with 8 bases sitting between them. As DNA, the CDR3 is TGTGCCAGCAGTTTAATGGGGGCCACTGAAGCTTTCTTT. This sequence encodes CASSLMGATEAFF.

The CDR3 region is CASSSATSNNSPLHF. In nucleotides, the CDR3 is TGTGCCAGCAGTTCGGCGACATCGAATAATTCACCCCTCCACTTT. V is TRBV28 and J is TRBJ1-6; D remains ambiguous. CDR1 and CDR2 from the germline V gene are MDHEN and SYDVKM. CDR3 length: 15 residues. Trimming pared 4 bases from V and 5 bases from J, leaving 12 bases between.

The rearrangement joins TRBV11-2 to TRBJ2-5; D is perhaps TRBD1 (6 bases). CDR1 is SGHAT, CDR2 FQNNGV, per germline. Trimming shortened V by 3 bases and J by 1 base, and 12 bases separated the two germline ends. The CDR3 is 15 residues long. The CDR3 region is CASSLDGQIQETQYF. The CDR3 nucleotides are TGTGCCAGCAGCTTGGACGGACAGATCCAAGAGACCCAGTACTTC.

J is TRBJ2-7 and V is TRBV28; possible D gene TRBD1, 6 bases. The length of the CDR3 is 14 residues. Germline V gene sequence: CDR1 MDHEN, CDR2 SYDVKM. The V end lost 3 bases, the J end lost 4 bases, and 13 bases lay between the germline ends. CDR3 amino acids: CASSLFRGPYEQYF. CDR3 DNA: TGTGCCAGCAGTTTGTTCAGGGGCCCTTACGAGCAGTACTTC.

The chain has TRBV11-2 and TRBJ1-1; D may be TRBD1 (5 bases). The germline V gene has CDR1 SGHAT and CDR2 FQNNGV. CDR3 length equals 14 residues. The V gene lost 2 bases and the J gene lost 5 bases, with 12 bases spanning the gap. CDR3 loop: CASSLRRGGTEAFF. The CDR3 DNA reads TGTGCCAGCAGCTTAAGGAGGGGTGGGACTGAAGCTTTCTTT.

This clone has just a few counts. The chain uses TRBV11-2 and TRBJ1-1; a weak D match, TRBD1 (5 bases). The CDR3 loop spans 12 amino acids. V lost 5 bases and J 8 bases, leaving 12 bases between the germline ends. Looked up from germline, CDR1 is SGHAT and CDR2 is FQNNGV. The CDR3 DNA reads TGTGCCAGCAGCCCAAGGGGCCCCGAAGCTTTCTTT. Encoded protein: CASSPRGPEAFF. Supplemented by reference TRBV11-2 and TRBJ1-1, the full variable domain reads EAGVAQSPRYKIIEKRQSVAFWCNPISGHATLYWYQQILGQGPKLLIQFQNNGVVDDSQLPKDRFSAERLKGVDSTLKIQPAKLEDSAVYLCASSPRGPEAFFGQGTRLTVV.

This clone occurred once. Other DNA sequences of this sample code for an identical CDR3. The V gene is TRBV19, the J gene TRBJ1-6; TRBD1 might be the D (6 bases). V was pared by 3 bases and J by 8 bases, with 11 bases between. CDR1 is LNHDA, CDR2 SQIVND, per germline (reference sequence). CDR3 size: 14 residues. CDR3 in amino acids: CASSIGQGYSPLHF. For the CDR3, the DNA is TGTGCCAGTAGTATCGGGCAGGGGTATTCACCCCTCCACTTT.

This chain joins TRBV2 and TRBJ2-2, with 11 bases that match TRBD2. This CDR3 has 15 amino acids. Trimming at V came to 7 bases and at J to 5 bases, leaving 6 bases not matched to a gene. In germline, CDR1 is SNHLY, CDR2 FYNNEI. As DNA, the CDR3 is TGTGCCAGCAATGTAGCGGGAGGGCTAACCGGGGAGCTGTTTTTT. Translated: CASNVAGGLTGELFF. The complete variable domain, with remaining parts taken from reference TRBV2 and TRBJ2-2, reads EPEVTQTPSHQVTQMGQEVILRCVPISNHLYFYWYRQILGQKVEFLVSFYNNEISEKSEIFDDQFSVERPDGSNFTLKIRSTKLEDSAMYFCASNVAGGLTGELFFGEGSRLTVL.

J is TRBJ2-3 and V is TRBV5-6; 10 bases line up with TRBD1. Germline V CDR1 and CDR2: SGHDT, YYEEEE. The CDR3 has 16 amino acids. Losses at the gene ends were 1 base for V and 5 bases for J; bases not matched to a gene: 7. CDR3 protein: CASSLNAGQGKDTQYF. For the CDR3, the DNA is TGTGCCAGCAGCTTGAATGCGGGACAGGGGAAAGATACGCAGTATTTT.

The chain employs TRBV6-2 or TRBV6-3 and TRBJ2-2, with 13 bases that match TRBD2. CDR1 MNHEY and CDR2 SVGEGT come from the germline V gene. Trimming removed 6 bases from V and 6 bases from J; junction bases left unmatched: 10. The length of the CDR3 is 17 residues. CDR3 region: CASSRFGLAGEAGELFF. The DNA of the CDR3 is TGTGCCAGCAGCCGCTTCGGACTAGCGGGAGAAGCCGGGGAGCTGTTTTTT.

This clone was detected only a few times. The chain employs TRBV6-6 and TRBJ1-5; 10 nucleotides agree with TRBD1. Trimming at V came to 2 bases and at J to 7 bases, leaving 5 bases not matched to a gene. The germline V gene has CDR1 MNHNY and CDR2 SVGAGI (reference sequence). The CDR3 is 15 residues long. In DNA, the CDR3 is TGTGCCAGCAGTTACCCCGGGACAGGGGTCCAGCCCCAGCATTTT. Its translation: CASSYPGTGVQPQHF.

The chain is built from TRBV7-6 and TRBJ2-2; a weak D match, TRBD2 (5 bases). This CDR3 contains 15 residues. Germline CDR1 is SGHVS and CDR2 is FNYEAQ. Trimming removed 2 bases at V and 5 bases at J, with 12 bases between. CDR3 residues: CASSLRPGLTGELFF. DNA of the CDR3: TGTGCCAGCAGCTTACGTCCGGGGTTAACCGGGGAGCTGTTTTTT. Filled out from reference TRBV7-6 and TRBJ2-2, the complete variable domain reads GAGVSQSPRYKVTKRGQDVALRCDPISGHVSLYWYRQALGQGPEFLTYFNYEAQQDKSGLPNDRFSAERPEGSISTLTIQRTEQRDSAMYRCASSLRPGLTGELFFGEGSRLTVL.

V gene TRBV24-1 combines with J gene TRBJ2-3; D may be TRBD1 (6 bases). The CDR3 loop spans 22 amino acids. CDR1 KGHDR and CDR2 SFDVKD come from the germline V gene. The ends were cut back, 4 bases at V and 0 bases at J, with 31 bases in the middle. CDR3: CATSETGPPGPGAGDSTDTQYF. DNA for the CDR3: TGTGCCACCAGTGAGACCGGTCCGCCCGGGCCCGGGGCAGGGGATAGCACAGATACGCAGTATTTT.

V usage is TRBV4-1 and J usage is TRBJ2-7, with D perhaps matching TRBD1 (5 bases). The CDR3 extends over 17 amino acids. Trimming shortened V by 0 bases and J by 2 bases, and 17 bases separated the two germline ends. The germline V gene encodes CDR1 MGHRA and CDR2 YSYEKL. The CDR3 bases are TGCGCCAGCAGCCAAGAATTGTCCCGCGACAGACCCTACGAGCAGTACTTC. This translates into CASSQELSRDRPYEQYF.

The rearrangement uses TRBV6-6 and TRBJ2-1; tentatively, D is TRBD2 (5 bases). Germline V CDR1 and CDR2: MNHNY, SVGAGI (reference sequence). Trimming shortened V by 2 bases and J by 8 bases, and 13 bases separated the two germline ends. The length of the CDR3 is 14 residues. The CDR3 nucleotides read TGTGCCAGCAGTTACCGAGGGAGCGGAGATGAGCAGTTCTTC. It codes for CASSYRGSGDEQFF.

The rearrangement uses TRBV19 and TRBJ1-5, with D possibly matching TRBD1 (5 bases). The CDR3 length is 16 residues. V lost 0 bases and J lost 3, with 12 bases in between. Germline CDR1 is LNHDA and CDR2 is SQIVND (reference sequence). CDR3 sequence: CASSIDLDRYNQPQHF. As DNA, the CDR3 is TGTGCCAGTAGTATAGATCTAGACAGATACAATCAGCCCCAGCATTTT.